The 10 T cell receptor beta chains presented below share a single source sample, sequenced in a study of T-cell reconstitution after alpha-beta-depleted transplantation in children. Molecular barcoding with unique molecular identifiers was used for the TCRbeta library. MiXCR was run by TCRdb on the PCR reads, yielding one entry per CDR3 protein. The sample has around 700,000 distinct CDR3 sequences, less than 15% seen once; the top ten hold 0.79%. The starting material was PBMCs, obtained before TCRalphabeta/CD19-depleted stem cell transplant. These receptors were taken from a girl aged 2-10 years with congenital amegakaryocytic thrombocytopenia, due to receive a stem cell transplant.

A few counts support this clonotype. The V call is TRBV3-1, the J call TRBJ2-5; TRBD2 is a possible D gene (5 bases). The V gene lost 1 base and the J gene lost 5 bases, with 14 bases spanning the gap. CDR1 LGHDT and CDR2 YNNKEL come from the germline V gene (reference sequence). This CDR3 spans 15 amino acids. The CDR3 DNA sequence: TGTGCCAGCAGCCAAGCATTATCGGGATGGGAGACCCAGTACTTC. It codes for CASSQALSGWETQYF.

This clonotype was counted at least ten times. This chain links TRBV5-1 with TRBJ2-5; D not certain. V was pared by 0 bases and J by 4 bases, with 4 bases between. CDR3 length equals 12 residues. The germline gives CDR1 SGHRS, CDR2 YFSETQ. CDR3 in amino acids: CASSLEIETQYF. CDR3 DNA sequence: TGCGCCAGCAGCTTGGAAATAGAGACCCAGTACTTC.

This clonotype was found many times. This chain uses TRBV20-1 with TRBJ2-7; TRBD2 matches 7 bases. Losses at the gene ends were 5 bases for V and 2 bases for J; bases not matched to a gene: 9. CDR3 size: 14 residues. Germline CDR1 reads DFQATT; CDR2 reads SNEGSKA (reference sequence). The CDR3 is CSADSPGTTYEQYF. DNA for the CDR3: TGCAGTGCTGACTCCCCCGGGACTACCTACGAGCAGTACTTC.

The table lists this clonotype with many counts. The chain links TRBV7-2 to TRBJ2-7; D assignment may be TRBD1 or TRBD2 (5 bases each). CDR3 size: 14 residues. Per germline, CDR1 SGHTA and CDR2 FQGNSA. Trimming cost V 4 bases and J 2 bases, with 12 bases left between them. The CDR3 region has the DNA TGTGCCAGCAGCTCCCCAGGGACCGCCTACGAGCAGTACTTC. Protein product: CASSSPGTAYEQYF.

The table lists this clonotype with a few counts. V gene TRBV7-6 combines with J gene TRBJ2-5, with TRBD2 matching 7 bases. The V gene end was trimmed by 0 bases and the J gene end by 4 bases; junction bases not matched to a gene: 5. The germline V gene has CDR1 SGHVS and CDR2 FNYEAQ. This CDR3 has 15 amino acids. The CDR3 loop reads CASSLASWGGETQYF. The DNA of the CDR3 is TGTGCCAGCAGCTTAGCCTCATGGGGGGGAGAGACCCAGTACTTC. Supplemented by reference TRBV7-6 and TRBJ2-5, the full variable domain reads GAGVSQSPRYKVTKRGQDVALRCDPISGHVSLYWYRQALGQGPEFLTYFNYEAQQDKSGLPNDRFSAERPEGSISTLTIQRTEQRDSAMYRCASSLASWGGETQYFGPGTRLLVL.

This clonotype occurred many times. The chain uses TRBV20-1 and TRBJ2-7; D gene uncertain. The CDR3 consists of 13 residues. V was pared by 1 base and J by 1 base, with 8 bases between. The V gene's germline CDR1 is DFQATT and CDR2 SNEGSKA (reference sequence). The CDR3 coding sequence is TGCAGTGCTAGAGGTTATGGGTCCTACGAGCAGTACTTC. Its protein product is CSARGYGSYEQYF.

To note about this clonotype: It may be a read error: a sequence one base away is much more abundant. This rearrangement joins TRBV20-1 to TRBJ2-3; the D gene is possibly TRBD1 (6 bases). The V gene's germline CDR1 is DFQATT and CDR2 SNEGSKA (reference sequence). V was trimmed by 7 bases and J by 5 bases, leaving 13 bases between them. The CDR3 has 12 residues. CDR3 DNA: TGCAGTGGGAAGACAGGAGGAGATACGCAGTATTTT. Translated, it gives CSGKTGGDTQYF.

This clonotype was recorded a few times. The genes are TRBV6-1 and TRBJ1-1; 8 bases are shared with TRBD1. Germline values: CDR1 MNHNS, CDR2 SASEGT. The CDR3 covers 14 residues. J was trimmed by 4 bases and V by 6 bases; bases with no gene match: 7. This CDR3 reads CASRTGVVSTEAFF. CDR3 bases: TGTGCCAGCAGGACAGGGGTTGTTAGCACTGAAGCTTTCTTT.

This clonotype was counted ten times or more. J is TRBJ2-2 and V is TRBV20-1, with a possible D match to TRBD2 (6 bases). V was trimmed by 1 base and J by 0 bases, leaving 9 bases between them. Germline V gene sequence: CDR1 DFQATT, CDR2 SNEGSKA (reference sequence). The CDR3 runs to 15 residues. The CDR3 here is CSARGRAANTGELFF. As DNA, the CDR3 is TGCAGTGCTAGAGGGAGGGCCGCGAACACCGGGGAGCTGTTTTTT.

This clonotype was observed at least ten times. The genes are TRBV7-8 and TRBJ2-3, with no clear D. Looked up from germline, CDR1 is SGHVS and CDR2 is FQNEAQ. Trimming took off 3 bases at V and 1 base at J, with 8 bases between the two ends. There are 14 residues in the CDR3. The DNA of the CDR3 is TGTGCCAGCAGCTTTCGGACGGGCACAGATACGCAGTATTTT. Translation gives CASSFRTGTDTQYF.